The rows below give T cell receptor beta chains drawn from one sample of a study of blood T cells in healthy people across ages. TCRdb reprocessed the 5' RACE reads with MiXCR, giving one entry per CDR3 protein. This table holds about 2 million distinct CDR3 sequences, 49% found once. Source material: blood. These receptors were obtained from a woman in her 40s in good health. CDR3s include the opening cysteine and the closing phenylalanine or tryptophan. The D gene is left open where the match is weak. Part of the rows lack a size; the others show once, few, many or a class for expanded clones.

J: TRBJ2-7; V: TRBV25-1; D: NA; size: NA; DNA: TGTGCCAGCAGTGATCTGGGGGGGGGCCCCTATGAGCAGTACTTC; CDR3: CASSDLGGGPYEQYF
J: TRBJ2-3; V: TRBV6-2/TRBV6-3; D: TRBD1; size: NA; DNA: TGTGCCAGCAGTTACCCGAGACAGGGGACAGATACGCAGTATTTT; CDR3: CASSYPRQGTDTQYF
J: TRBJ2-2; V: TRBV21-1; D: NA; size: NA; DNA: TGTGCCAGCAGCAAAGGGACGGCGAACACCGGGGAGCTGTTTTTT; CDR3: CASSKGTANTGELFF
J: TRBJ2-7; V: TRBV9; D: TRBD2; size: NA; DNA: TGTGCCAGCAGCGTACTAGCGGACTCCTACGAGCAGTACTTC; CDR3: CASSVLADSYEQYF
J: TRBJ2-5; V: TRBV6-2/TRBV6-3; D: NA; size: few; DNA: TGTGCCAGCAGGAGGGACGGCTCTTCGACGGAGACCCAGTACTTC; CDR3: CASRRDGSSTETQYF
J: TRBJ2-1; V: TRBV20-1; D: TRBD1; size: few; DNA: TGCAGTGCCGTTAGACAGGGGGCAATTGGGCAGTTCTTC; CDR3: CSAVRQGAIGQFF
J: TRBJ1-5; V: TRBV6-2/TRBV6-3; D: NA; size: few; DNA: TGTGCCAGCAGTTACGTGGGAGGCAGTCAGCCCCAGCATTTT; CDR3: CASSYVGGSQPQHF
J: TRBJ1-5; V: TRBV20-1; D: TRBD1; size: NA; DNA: TGCAGTGCTGGGAGGTCCGAGACAGGGGGCAATCAGCCCCAGCATTTT; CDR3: CSAGRSETGGNQPQHF
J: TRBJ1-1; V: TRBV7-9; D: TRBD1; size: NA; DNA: TGTGCCAGCAGCTCCCGCGGACAGGGGGAGAACACTGAAGCTTTCTTT; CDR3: CASSSRGQGENTEAFF
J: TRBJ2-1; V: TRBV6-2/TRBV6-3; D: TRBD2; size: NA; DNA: TGTGTGACACTAGCGGGGGGGTACAATGAGCAGTTCTTC; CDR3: CVTLAGGYNEQFF
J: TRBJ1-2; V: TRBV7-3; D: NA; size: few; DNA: TGTGCTAGCAGCTTACGGTCAGGGGATGGCTACACCTTC; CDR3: CASSLRSGDGYTF
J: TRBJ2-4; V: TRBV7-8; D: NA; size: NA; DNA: TGTGCCAGCAGCTTAGCGCGTAGCCAGGGGGGTGAGCAGTACTTC; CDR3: CASSLARSQGGEQYF
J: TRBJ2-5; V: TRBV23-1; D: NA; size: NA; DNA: TGCGCCAGCATACCGGGACCAACTTTCCCCCAAGAGACCCAGTACTTC; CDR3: CASIPGPTFPQETQYF
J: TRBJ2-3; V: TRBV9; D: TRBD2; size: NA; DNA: TGTGCCAGCAGCTCCATAGCGGGGCCCAGCACAGATACGCAGTATTTT; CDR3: CASSSIAGPSTDTQYF
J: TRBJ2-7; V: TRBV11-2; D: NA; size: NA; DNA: TGTGCCAGCAGCTTAGACAGGGTTTGGTACGAGCAGTACTTC; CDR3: CASSLDRVWYEQYF
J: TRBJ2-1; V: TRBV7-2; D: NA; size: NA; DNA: TGTGCCAGCCGACTGTACAGGGAGGCCTCCTACAATGAGCAGTTCTTC; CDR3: CASRLYREASYNEQFF
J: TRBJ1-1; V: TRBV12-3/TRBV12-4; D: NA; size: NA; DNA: TGTGCCAGCAGCAAGGGCGTCGGGGGCACTGAAGCTTTCTTT; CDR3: CASSKGVGGTEAFF
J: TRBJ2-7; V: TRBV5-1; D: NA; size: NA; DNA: TGCGCCAGCAGCTTCAAAGTTTCAGGGTTCTCCTACGAGCAGTACTTC; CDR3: CASSFKVSGFSYEQYF
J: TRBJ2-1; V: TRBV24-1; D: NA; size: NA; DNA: TGTGCCACCAGTGACTCCGGGACGTCAGGCAATGAGCAGTTCTTC; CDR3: CATSDSGTSGNEQFF
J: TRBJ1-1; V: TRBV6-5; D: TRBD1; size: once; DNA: TGTGCCAGCAGAACAGGGGGGAAGAACACTGAAGCTTTCTTT; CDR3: CASRTGGKNTEAFF
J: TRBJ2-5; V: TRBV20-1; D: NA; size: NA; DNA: TGCAGTGCCACTGGACTAAATCAGGCCGAGACCCAGTACTTC; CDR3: CSATGLNQAETQYF
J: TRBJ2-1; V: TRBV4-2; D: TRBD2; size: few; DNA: TGTGCCAGCAGCCAAGATGAGCGGGGGACCGGGAATGAGCAGTTCTTC; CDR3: CASSQDERGTGNEQFF
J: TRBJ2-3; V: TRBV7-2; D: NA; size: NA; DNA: TGTGCCGGCAGCCCTAGTTGGAGCACAGATACGCAGTATTTT; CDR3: CAGSPSWSTDTQYF
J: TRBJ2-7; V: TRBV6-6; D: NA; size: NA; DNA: TGTGCCAGCAGTTACTCGACAGACTCCTACGAGCAGTACTTC; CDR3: CASSYSTDSYEQYF
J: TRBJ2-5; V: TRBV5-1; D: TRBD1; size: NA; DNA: TGCGCCAGCAGCTTGGTTGGGACAGGGATGGGTGGCCAAGAGACCCAGTACTTC; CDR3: CASSLVGTGMGGQETQYF
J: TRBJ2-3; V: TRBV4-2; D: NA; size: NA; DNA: TGTGCCAGCAGCCAAGGACATTCCGGTAGAGATACGCAGTATTTT; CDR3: CASSQGHSGRDTQYF
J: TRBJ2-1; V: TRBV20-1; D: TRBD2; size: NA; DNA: TGCAGTGCCCATCGGGGGGGCGCTGGGAATGAGCAGTTCTTC; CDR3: CSAHRGGAGNEQFF
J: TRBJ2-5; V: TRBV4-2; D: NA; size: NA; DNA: TGTGTCAGCAGCCAAGTGATCTCCGGGGAAGAGACCCAGTACTTC; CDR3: CVSSQVISGEETQYF
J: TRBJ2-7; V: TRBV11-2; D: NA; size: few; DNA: TGTGCCAGTAGTTTAGACTCCTTCCCCTACGAGCAGTACTTC; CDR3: CASSLDSFPYEQYF
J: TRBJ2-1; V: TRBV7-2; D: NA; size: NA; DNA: TGTGCCAGCAGCTTGGGCCCTCGGGACCGGCCCTACAATGAGCAGTTCTTC; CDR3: CASSLGPRDRPYNEQFF
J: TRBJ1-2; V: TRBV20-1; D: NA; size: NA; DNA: TGCAGTGCCCTCCGAGACCGGGGTACCGCTTATGGCTACACCTTC; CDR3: CSALRDRGTAYGYTF
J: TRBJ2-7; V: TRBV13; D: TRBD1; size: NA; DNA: TGTGCCAGCAGCCGTGGACAGGGGTTCATCGAGCAGTACTTC; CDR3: CASSRGQGFIEQYF
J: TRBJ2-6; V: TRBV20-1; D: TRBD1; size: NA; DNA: TGCAGTGCTAGAGATCTAGCGACAGGGGAGGCCAACGTCCTGACTTTC; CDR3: CSARDLATGEANVLTF
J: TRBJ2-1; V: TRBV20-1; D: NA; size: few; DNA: TGCAGTGCTAGAGCTACGCTCCGGACGGGCTCCTACAATGAGCAGTTCTTC; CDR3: CSARATLRTGSYNEQFF
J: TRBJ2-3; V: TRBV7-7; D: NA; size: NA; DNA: TGTGCTAGCAGCCCGGGACGAATCACAGATACGCAGTATTTT; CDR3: CASSPGRITDTQYF
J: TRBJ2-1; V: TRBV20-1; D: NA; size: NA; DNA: TGCAGGGATGGGGGCAATGAGCAGTTCTTC; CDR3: CRDGGNEQFF
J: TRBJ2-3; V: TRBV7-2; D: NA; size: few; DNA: TGTGCCAGCAGCCCCACTGAGGGGTGGGGCACAGATACGCAGTATTTT; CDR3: CASSPTEGWGTDTQYF
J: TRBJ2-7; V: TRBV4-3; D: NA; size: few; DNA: TGCGCCAGCAGCCAAGATGTGGGTAGAAGAGGAATATTTTACGAGCAGTACTTC; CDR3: CASSQDVGRRGIFYEQYF
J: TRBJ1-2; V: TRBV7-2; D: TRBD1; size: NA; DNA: TGTGCCAGCAGCTTACAACCGGGACAGGGGGACTATGGCTACACCTTC; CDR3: CASSLQPGQGDYGYTF
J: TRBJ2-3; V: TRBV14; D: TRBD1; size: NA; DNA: TGTGCCAGCAGCCCCCGGGGACAGGGGTCGGATACGCAGTATTTT; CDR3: CASSPRGQGSDTQYF
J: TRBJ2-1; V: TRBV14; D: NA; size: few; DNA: TGTGCCAGCAGCCAATCAACTTCGGTAGAGCAGTTCTTC; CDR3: CASSQSTSVEQFF
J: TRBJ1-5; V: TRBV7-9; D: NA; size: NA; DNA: TGTGCCAGCAGCTTAGATGGGGGTGTAGGCAATCAGCCCCAGCATTTT; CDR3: CASSLDGGVGNQPQHF
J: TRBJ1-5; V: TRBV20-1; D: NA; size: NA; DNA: TGCAGTGCTAGAGGTCCGACCCAGCATTTT; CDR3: CSARGPTQHF
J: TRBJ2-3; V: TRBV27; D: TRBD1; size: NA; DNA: TGTGCCAGCAGTCGGACAGGGTTGACAAGCGCAGATACGCAGTATTTT; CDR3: CASSRTGLTSADTQYF
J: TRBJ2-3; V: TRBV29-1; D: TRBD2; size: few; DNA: TGCAGCGTTGAACGGACGGGGGGGCCGCCCACGCAGTATTTT; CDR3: CSVERTGGPPTQYF
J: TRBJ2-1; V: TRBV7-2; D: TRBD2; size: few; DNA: TGTGCCAGCAGCGCGTCTAGCGGAGTCAGCTCCTACAATGAGCAGTTCTTC; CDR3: CASSASSGVSSYNEQFF
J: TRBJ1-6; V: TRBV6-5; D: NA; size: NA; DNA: TGTGCCAGCAGTCAAATTCCCCCCGTGGAGACACCCCTCCACTTT; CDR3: CASSQIPPVETPLHF
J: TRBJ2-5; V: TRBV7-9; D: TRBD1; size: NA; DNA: TGTGCCAGCAGGATGGACAGGGCTCAAGAGACCCAGTACTTC; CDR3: CASRMDRAQETQYF
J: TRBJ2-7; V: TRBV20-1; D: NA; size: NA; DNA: TGCAGTGCGCTGGGGAAGGGGAGTCCCTACGAGCAGTACTTC; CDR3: CSALGKGSPYEQYF
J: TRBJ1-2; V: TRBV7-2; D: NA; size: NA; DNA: TGTGCCAGCAGCTTAGAAAGGTTACTCCAAGGGGGTGGCTACACCTTC; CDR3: CASSLERLLQGGGYTF
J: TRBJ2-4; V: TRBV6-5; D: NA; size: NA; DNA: TGTGCCAGCAGTTATGACGAGAGAGCCAAAAACATTCAGTACTTC; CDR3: CASSYDERAKNIQYF
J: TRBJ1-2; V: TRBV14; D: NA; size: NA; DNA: TGTGCCAGCAGCCGGTTAGACCGAATCTATGGCTACACCTTC; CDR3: CASSRLDRIYGYTF
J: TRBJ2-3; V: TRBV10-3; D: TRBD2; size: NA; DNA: TGTGCCATCAGTGAGCCTAGACTAGCGGGAGACACAGATACGCAGTATTTT; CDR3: CAISEPRLAGDTDTQYF
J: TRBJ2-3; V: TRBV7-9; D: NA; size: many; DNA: TGTGCCAGCAGCTTATACCCAGATACGCAGTATTTT; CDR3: CASSLYPDTQYF
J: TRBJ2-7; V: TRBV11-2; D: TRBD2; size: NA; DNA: TGTGCCAGCAGCTTGGGACTAGGGGACTACGAGCAGTACTTC; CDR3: CASSLGLGDYEQYF
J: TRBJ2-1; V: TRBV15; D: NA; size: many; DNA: TGTGCCACCAGCACGGGACAAGCCTACAATGAGCAGTTCTTC; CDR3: CATSTGQAYNEQFF
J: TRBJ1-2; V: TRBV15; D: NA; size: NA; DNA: TGTGCCACCAGCAGAGATTCCCCTGGGACGGCCGGAGGGCTCCCCAACTATGGCTACACCTTC; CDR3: CATSRDSPGTAGGLPNYGYTF
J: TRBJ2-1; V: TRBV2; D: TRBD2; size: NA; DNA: TGTGCCAGCAGTCCCACTAGCGGGAGCAATGAGCAGTTCTTC; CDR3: CASSPTSGSNEQFF
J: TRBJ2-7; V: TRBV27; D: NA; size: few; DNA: TGTGCCAGCAGTTTATCCAATGGGGGGGAGCAGTACTTC; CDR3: CASSLSNGGEQYF